These 26 T cell receptor beta chains share one sample of origin, sequenced in a study of blood T cell repertoires in COVID-19 (dated by TCRdb to 2019 to 2021). The protocol used for the library was the immunoSEQ multiplex PCR assay. Imported from immuneACCESS, the table was reduced by TCRdb to in-frame sequences with V and J called. These copies leave out some clones; in studies compared against another copy, an unresolved V gene accounts for under half, and the cause of the remainder is not known. The sample has some 44,000 clones on record, around 92% of them singletons. 12% of the sample comes from the top ten. Sequencing was done on a sample of peripheral blood. Receptors were obtained from a human donor in a cohort sampled during active COVID-19.

This clone was seen only once. The chain combines TRBV20-1 with TRBJ2-7; 8 bases align to TRBD2. The CDR3 totals 15 residues. Germline V gene data show CDR1 as DFQATT and CDR2 as SNEGSKA (reference sequence). Germline trimming cut 3 bases from V and 7 bases from J; bases unmatched to any gene: 14. The CDR3 coding sequence is TGCAGTGCTAGTGCCACGGGGGGGGACCGCCTGGAGCAGTACTTC. Encoded protein: CSASATGGDRLEQYF.

The chain couples TRBV4-3 to TRBJ1-5; D unclear. Germline loops: CDR1 LGHNA, CDR2 YSLEER. This CDR3 region has 15 residues. Between the trimmed V and J ends, which lost 0 bases and 3 bases, there was a span of 9 bases. CDR3 sequence: CASSQEVQSNQPQHF. CDR3 bases: TGCGCCAGCAGCCAAGAGGTACAGTCCAATCAGCCCCAGCATTTT.

The CDR3 protein is CASKTGISGNTIYF. CDR3 coding DNA: TGCGCCAGCAAGACAGGGATCTCTGGAAACACCATATATTTT. This chain connects TRBV10-2 to TRBJ1-3; 7 nucleotides align to TRBD1. Germline loops: CDR1 WSHSY, CDR2 SAAADI. The CDR3 has 14 residues. After removal of 7 bases from V and 0 bases from J, the junction contained 3 bases not matched to a gene.

This chain uses TRBV5-4 with TRBJ1-4; a possible D gene is TRBD1 (6 bases). Between the trimmed V and J ends, which lost 3 bases and 2 bases, there was a span of 11 bases. The germline V gene has CDR1 SGHNT and CDR2 YYREEE (reference sequence). CDR3 length: 15 amino acids. CDR3 in DNA: TGTGCCAGCAGCTCCGGGGGGGCTACTAATGAAAAACTGTTTTTT. This codes for CASSSGGATNEKLFF.

The chain carries TRBV2 and TRBJ2-7; D perhaps matches TRBD1 (5 bases). Trimming left V 6 bases short and J 3 bases short, with 6 bases between. Germline loops: CDR1 SNHLY, CDR2 FYNNEI. The CDR3 has 11 residues. This CDR3 reads CASRGLYEQYF. The CDR3 DNA reads TGTGCCAGCAGGGGGCTCTACGAGCAGTACTTC.

The chain links TRBV7-2 to TRBJ2-5; D perhaps matches TRBD2 (6 bases). The V gene's germline CDR1 is SGHTA and CDR2 FQGNSA. Trimming took off 6 bases at V and 7 bases at J, with 15 bases between the two ends. The CDR3 runs to 13 residues. The CDR3 bases are TGTGCCAGCAGTTTCCTGGGGCGGGGGACCCAGTACTTC. Translated, it gives CASSFLGRGTQYF.

The chain is built from TRBV29-1 and TRBJ1-1, with D perhaps TRBD1 (5 bases). The V gene lost 7 bases and the J gene lost 6 bases, with 15 bases spanning the gap. The V gene's germline CDR1 is SQVTM and CDR2 ANQGSEA. The CDR3 sequence is 12 residues long. The CDR3 sequence: CSAAAGGAEAFF. CDR3 DNA sequence: TGCAGCGCTGCGGCGGGAGGGGCTGAAGCTTTCTTT.

This clone appeared once. The V gene is TRBV7-9, the J gene TRBJ2-3; TRBD2 matches at 9 bases. The CDR3 has 18 amino acids. Trimming at V came to 0 bases and at J to 2 bases, leaving 9 bases not matched to a gene. The germline CDR1 and CDR2 sequences are SEHNR and FQNEAQ (reference sequence). The CDR3: CASSLARMSGRSTDTQYF. CDR3 nucleotides: TGTGCCAGCAGCTTAGCGCGTATGAGCGGGAGGTCCACAGATACGCAGTATTTT. Full variable domain (outside the CDR3, taken from reference TRBV7-9 and TRBJ2-3): DTGVSQNPRHKITKRGQNVTFRCDPISEHNRLYWYRQTLGQGPEFLTYFQNEAQLEKSRLLSDRFSAERPKGSFSTLEIQRTEQGDSAMYLCASSLARMSGRSTDTQYFGPGTRLTVL.

The chain is built from TRBV27 and TRBJ2-7; possible D gene TRBD2, 5 bases. Germline-derived CDR1 and CDR2 are MNHEY and SMNVEV (reference sequence). V was pared by 3 bases and J by 6 bases, with 12 bases between. The CDR3 loop spans 13 amino acids. The CDR3 DNA reads as TGTGCCAGCAGTTTGGAGGCAGCAGGCGAGCAGTACTTC. Its protein is CASSLEAAGEQYF.

The gene calls are TRBV2 and TRBJ2-3; weak D call: TRBD1 (6 bases). Germline values: CDR1 SNHLY, CDR2 FYNNEI. The V gene lost 6 bases and the J gene lost 13 bases, with 20 bases spanning the gap. This CDR3 is built from 13 residues. DNA for the CDR3: TGTGCCAGCAGGAACCCGGGACACCCTTCCGAGTATTTT. It codes for CASRNPGHPSEYF. The full variable domain, completed using reference TRBV2 and TRBJ2-3, is EPEVTQTPSHQVTQMGQEVILRCVPISNHLYFYWYRQILGQKVEFLVSFYNNEISEKSEIFDDQFSVERPDGSNFTLKIRSTKLEDSAMYFCASRNPGHPSEYFGPGTRLTVL.

The count of this clone is one. V usage is TRBV7-2 and J usage is TRBJ2-1; TRBD1 aligns across 8 bases. J was trimmed by 4 bases and V by 5 bases; bases with no gene match: 4. Per the germline V gene, CDR1 is SGHTA and CDR2 is FQGNSA. The CDR3 extends over 14 amino acids. The CDR3 region has the DNA TGTGCCAGCAGCCGGAGGACAGGGTACAATGAGCAGTTCTTC. Protein product: CASSRRTGYNEQFF.

The rearrangement uses TRBV7-2 and TRBJ2-1; the D gene is possibly TRBD2 (5 bases). CDR1 is SGHTA and CDR2 is FQGNSA in the germline V gene. The V and J ends lost 3 bases and 7 bases respectively, with 7 bases between them. CDR3 size: 12 residues. CDR3 sequence: CASSLDLNEQFF. In nucleotides, the CDR3 is TGTGCCAGCAGCTTGGACTTAAATGAGCAGTTCTTC. Using reference TRBV7-2 and TRBJ2-1 for the parts outside the CDR3, the full variable domain is GAGVSQSPSNKVTEKGKDVELRCDPISGHTALYWYRQSLGQGLEFLIYFQGNSAPDKSGLPSDRFSAERTGGSVSTLTIQRTQQEDSAVYLCASSLDLNEQFFGPGTRLTVL.

This chain joins TRBV27 and TRBJ2-7; D is perhaps TRBD2 (6 bases). The germline V gene encodes CDR1 MNHEY and CDR2 SMNVEV (reference sequence). The CDR3 spans 12 residues. Deletions cut 3 bases from V and 4 bases from J, with 7 bases between. The CDR3 DNA reads TGTGCCAGCAGTTTCGCGGGATACGAGCAGTACTTC. This sequence encodes CASSFAGYEQYF.

The CDR3 protein is CASSSNRLEPQHF. The CDR3 coding sequence is TGTGCCAGCAGTTCAAACCGCCTAGAGCCCCAGCATTTT. J is TRBJ1-5 and V is TRBV27, with unresolved D. Germline V CDR1 and CDR2: MNHEY, SMNVEV (reference sequence). The length of the CDR3 is 13 residues. Trimming took 4 bases from V and 8 from J, leaving 12 bases between them.

V usage is TRBV6-2 or TRBV6-3 and J usage is TRBJ1-1, with D unresolved. Germline V CDR1 and CDR2: MNHEY, SVGEGT. The CDR3 sequence is 16 residues long. V dropped 6 bases and J dropped 0 bases, with 17 bases sitting between them. DNA of the CDR3: TGTGCCAGCAGCCCCTTCCGAGGAGCTATGAACACTGAAGCTTTCTTT. Protein: CASSPFRGAMNTEAFF.

The CDR3 DNA sequence: TGTGCCTGGAGCCCCGGGACAGGAGTCCCCTACGAGCAGTACTTC. This sequence encodes CAWSPGTGVPYEQYF. V and J are TRBV30 and TRBJ2-7; TRBD1 aligns across 8 bases. This CDR3 contains 15 residues. The trim removed 3 bases at V and 2 bases at J, leaving 9 bases unmatched. Per germline, CDR1 GTSNPN and CDR2 SVGIG (reference sequence).

This clone came up once. The J gene is TRBJ2-3, the V gene TRBV3-1 (or the pseudogene TRBV3-2); D remains ambiguous. The CDR3 sequence is 13 residues long. V lost 5 bases and J 2 bases, leaving 8 bases between the germline ends. Per the germline V gene, CDR1 is LGHDT and CDR2 is YNNKEL (reference sequence). In DNA, the CDR3 is TGTGCCAGCAGCGCCCGCTACACAGATACGCAGTATTTT. Translation: CASSARYTDTQYF.

V gene TRBV28 combines with J gene TRBJ2-3; 10 nucleotides align to TRBD2. V was pared by 5 bases and J by 0 bases, with 5 bases of the junction left unmatched. Per the germline V gene, CDR1 is MDHEN and CDR2 is SYDVKM. This CDR3 has 16 amino acids. CDR3 protein: CASSAGLAESTDTQYF. Here the CDR3 DNA reads TGTGCCAGCAGTGCCGGACTAGCGGAAAGCACAGATACGCAGTATTTT.

V and J are TRBV19 and TRBJ2-2; D is unresolved. The CDR3 length is 12 residues. Trimming cost V 3 bases and J 5 bases, with 4 bases left between them. Germline CDR1 is LNHDA and CDR2 is SQIVND (reference sequence). In DNA form, the CDR3 reads TGTGCCAGTAGTATGTTAACCGGGGAGCTGTTTTTT. As protein: CASSMLTGELFF. The entire variable domain, with the rest obtained from reference TRBV19 and TRBJ2-2, is as follows: DGGITQSPKYLFRKEGQNVTLSCEQNLNHDAMYWYRQDPGQGLRLIYYSQIVNDFQKGDIAEGYSVSREKKESFPLTVTSAQKNPTAFYLCASSMLTGELFFGEGSRLTVL.

V gene TRBV19 combines with J gene TRBJ2-5; the D gene is possibly TRBD2 (6 bases). The length of the CDR3 is 15 residues. Germline loops: CDR1 LNHDA, CDR2 SQIVND (reference sequence). V was trimmed by 2 bases and J by 2 bases, leaving 12 bases between them. The DNA for the CDR3 is TGTGCCAGTAGTATATTTAGCGGTACACAAGAGACCCAGTACTTC. As protein: CASSIFSGTQETQYF. Full variable domain (missing parts from reference TRBV19 and TRBJ2-5): DGGITQSPKYLFRKEGQNVTLSCEQNLNHDAMYWYRQDPGQGLRLIYYSQIVNDFQKGDIAEGYSVSREKKESFPLTVTSAQKNPTAFYLCASSIFSGTQETQYFGPGTRLLVL.

The chain combines TRBV11-1 with TRBJ2-7; TRBD2 agrees at 11 bases. From germline, CDR1 is SGHAT and CDR2 FQDESV (reference sequence). The CDR3 has 17 amino acids. The V and J ends lost 0 bases and 3 bases, in that order; junction bases with no gene match: 7. The CDR3 bases are TGTGCCAGCAGCTTAGCCCCCGGGACTAGCGGCCTCTACGAGCAGTACTTC. It encodes CASSLAPGTSGLYEQYF.

This chain connects TRBV7-2 to TRBJ1-2; a weak D match, TRBD1 (6 bases). Germline values: CDR1 SGHTA, CDR2 FQGNSA. This CDR3 is 18 amino acids long. V was cut by 5 bases and J by 5 bases, with 27 bases left in between. The CDR3 spells CASSQAWYPPHRGYGYTF. CDR3 in DNA: TGTGCCAGCAGCCAGGCATGGTATCCTCCTCATAGGGGGTATGGCTACACCTTC.

The chain recombines TRBV2 with TRBJ2-5; no definite D call. Germline CDR1 reads SNHLY; CDR2 reads FYNNEI. Deletions cut 6 bases from V and 1 base from J, with 12 bases between. This CDR3 spans 14 amino acids. The CDR3 is CASRVEYIQETQYF. The CDR3 DNA reads TGTGCCAGCAGAGTAGAATATATCCAAGAGACCCAGTACTTC.

The V gene is TRBV6-5, the J gene TRBJ1-1; a weak D match, TRBD1 (5 bases). From germline, CDR1 is MNHEY and CDR2 SVGAGI. The CDR3 is made up of 12 amino acids. The germline V and J ends were trimmed by 7 bases and 1 base, with 7 bases remaining between them. CDR3 amino acids: CASITGNTEAFF. The CDR3 DNA is TGTGCCAGCATAACAGGGAACACTGAAGCTTTCTTT.

This clone was picked up a small number of times. The CDR3 here is CASRDGILNSPLHF. The CDR3 nucleotides are TGCGCCAGCAGGGACGGGATCCTGAACTCACCCCTCCACTTT. The V and J genes are TRBV5-1 and TRBJ1-6, with unresolved D. The CDR3 is 14 amino acids. Trimming cost V 5 bases and J 10 bases, with 16 bases left between them. The germline V gene has CDR1 SGHRS and CDR2 YFSETQ.

The rearrangement joins TRBV27 to TRBJ1-2, with D perhaps matching TRBD1 (5 bases). V shed 5 bases and J shed 7 bases, with 23 bases lying between them. The germline CDR1 and CDR2 sequences are MNHEY and SMNVEV (reference sequence). The CDR3 totals 16 residues. The CDR3 DNA is TGTGCCAGCAGTCCCAGAGCGCTAGGGACTCATTCTGGCTACACCTTC. Translating it yields CASSPRALGTHSGYTF.